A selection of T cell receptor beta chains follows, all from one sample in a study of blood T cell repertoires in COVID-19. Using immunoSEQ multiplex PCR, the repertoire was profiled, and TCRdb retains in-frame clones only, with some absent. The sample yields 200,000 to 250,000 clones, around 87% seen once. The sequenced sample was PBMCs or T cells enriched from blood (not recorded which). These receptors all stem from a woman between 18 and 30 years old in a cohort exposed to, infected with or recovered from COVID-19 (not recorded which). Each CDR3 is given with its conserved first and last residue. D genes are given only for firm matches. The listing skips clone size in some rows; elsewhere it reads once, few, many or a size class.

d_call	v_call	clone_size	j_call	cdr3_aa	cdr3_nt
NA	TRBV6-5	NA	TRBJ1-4	CASSYARFEKLFF	TGTGCCAGCAGTTACGCCAGGTTTGAAAAACTGTTTTTT
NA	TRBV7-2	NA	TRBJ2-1	CASSLWGGVVDNEQFF	TGTGCCAGCAGCTTATGGGGGGGCGTAGTCGACAATGAGCAGTTCTTC
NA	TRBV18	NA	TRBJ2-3	CASSPPTMAGAEGDTQYF	TGTGCCAGCTCACCTCCCACAATGGCGGGGGCCGAGGGGGATACGCAGTATTTT
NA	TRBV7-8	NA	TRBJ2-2	CASSLGPGGFTGELFF	TGTGCCAGCAGCTTAGGACCGGGGGGCTTCACCGGGGAGCTGTTTTTT
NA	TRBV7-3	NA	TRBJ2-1	CASSLSGTHSYNEQFF	TGTGCCAGCAGCCTCTCCGGGACTCACTCCTACAATGAGCAGTTCTTC
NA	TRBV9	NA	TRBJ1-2	CASSETGYGYTF	TGTGCCAGCAGTGAAACAGGGTATGGCTACACCTTC
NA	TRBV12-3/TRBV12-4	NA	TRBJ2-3	CASSPGETHTQYF	TGTGCCAGCAGCCCCGGGGAAACCCATACGCAGTATTTT
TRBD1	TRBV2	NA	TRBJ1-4	CASSGQGNANEKLFF	TGTGCCAGCAGTGGACAGGGGAATGCTAATGAAAAACTGTTTTTT
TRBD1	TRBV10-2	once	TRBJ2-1	CASSTGGGKEQFF	TGCGCCAGCAGTACAGGGGGCGGGAAAGAGCAGTTCTTC
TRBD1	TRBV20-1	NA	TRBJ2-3	CSASVDRGSTDTQYF	TGCAGTGCTAGTGTAGACAGGGGTAGCACAGATACGCAGTATTTT
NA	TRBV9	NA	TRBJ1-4	CASSANPGQVNEKLFF	TGTGCCAGCAGCGCTAACCCGGGACAAGTAAATGAAAAACTGTTTTTT
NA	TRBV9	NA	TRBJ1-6	CASSVVPQIHSYNSPLHF	TGTGCCAGCAGCGTAGTTCCGCAGATACACTCCTATAATTCACCCCTCCACTTT
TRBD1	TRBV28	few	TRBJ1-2	CASSSDRGGYGYTF	TGTGCCAGCAGTTCCGACAGGGGAGGGTATGGCTACACCTTC
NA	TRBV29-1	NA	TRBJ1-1	CSSKGGTNTEAFF	TGCAGTTCTAAGGGCGGGACGAACACTGAAGCTTTCTTT
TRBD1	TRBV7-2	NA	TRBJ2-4	CASSLAGMGQRF	TGTGCCAGCAGCTTAGCCGGCATGGGACAGAGGTTC
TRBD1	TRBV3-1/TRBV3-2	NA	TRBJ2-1	CASSQVYGQGIYNEQFF	TGTGCCAGCAGCCAAGTTTACGGACAGGGTATTTACAATGAGCAGTTCTTC
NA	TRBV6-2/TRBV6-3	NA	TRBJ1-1	CASSSRPSARTEAFF	TGTGCCAGCAGTTCCCGTCCGTCCGCGAGGACTGAAGCTTTCTTT
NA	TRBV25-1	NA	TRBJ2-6	CASSLNRVGANVLTF	TGTGCCAGCAGCTTAAACAGGGTTGGGGCCAACGTCCTGACTTTC
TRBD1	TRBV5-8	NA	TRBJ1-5	CASSFDRGSQPQHF	TGTGCCAGCAGCTTCGACAGGGGATCTCAGCCCCAGCATTTT
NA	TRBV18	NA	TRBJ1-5	CASSPDRDQPQHF	TGTGCCAGCTCACCCGACAGAGATCAGCCCCAGCATTTT
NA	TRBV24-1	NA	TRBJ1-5	CATSDLDSGQPQHF	TGTGCCACCAGTGACCTTGATTCCGGTCAGCCCCAGCATTTT
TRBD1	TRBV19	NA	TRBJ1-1	CASIGRGLGAFF	TGTGCCAGTATTGGCAGGGGGCTGGGGGCTTTCTTT
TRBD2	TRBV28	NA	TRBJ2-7	CASSSPRGGVVYEQYF	TGTGCCAGCAGTTCCCCCCGGGGAGGGGTAGTCTACGAGCAGTACTTC
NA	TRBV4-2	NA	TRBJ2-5	CASSQVGGKGWETQYF	TGTGCCAGCAGCCAAGTTGGGGGGAAGGGGTGGGAGACCCAGTACTTC
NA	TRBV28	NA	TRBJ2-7	CASQDLTNYEQYF	TGTGCCAGCCAGGATCTTACCAATTACGAGCAGTACTTC
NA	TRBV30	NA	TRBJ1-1	CAWSIRQNTEAFF	TGTGCCTGGAGTATTAGACAAAACACTGAAGCTTTCTTT
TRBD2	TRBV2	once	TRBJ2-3	CASSEDPTLAGGGITDTQYF	TGTGCCAGCAGTGAAGATCCTACCCTAGCGGGGGGCGGGATCACAGATACGCAGTATTTT
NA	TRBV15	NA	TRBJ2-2	CATSRQGTNTGELFF	TGTGCCACCAGCAGGCAGGGAACGAACACCGGGGAGCTGTTTTTT
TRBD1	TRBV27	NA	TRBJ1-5	CASRGQPNQPQHF	TGTGCCAGCAGGGGACAGCCGAATCAGCCCCAGCATTTT
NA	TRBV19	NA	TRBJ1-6	CASSIGATPLHF	TGTGCCAGTAGTATAGGGGCGACACCCCTCCACTTT
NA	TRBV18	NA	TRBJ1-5	CASSPEGSNQPQHF	TGTGCCAGCTCACCGGAGGGGAGCAATCAGCCCCAGCATTTT
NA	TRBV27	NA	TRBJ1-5	CASSPYYSNQPQHF	TGTGCCAGCAGTCCCTACTATAGCAATCAGCCCCAGCATTTT
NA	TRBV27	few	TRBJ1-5	CASSSSRGITQHF	NA
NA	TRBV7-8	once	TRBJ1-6	CASSSDSPLHF	TGTGCCAGCAGTTCCGATTCACCCCTCCACTTT
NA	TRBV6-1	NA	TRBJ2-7	CASSELGHSPYEQYF	TGTGCCAGCAGTGAATTGGGACACAGCCCCTACGAGCAGTACTTC
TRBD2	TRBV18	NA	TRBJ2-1	CASSPTRLAGLEQFF	TGTGCCAGCTCACCAACAAGGTTAGCGGGCCTTGAGCAGTTCTTC
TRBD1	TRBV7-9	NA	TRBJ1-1	CASAGQQNTEAFF	TGTGCCAGCGCGGGACAGCAGAACACTGAAGCTTTCTTT
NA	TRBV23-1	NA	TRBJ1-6	CAVGEAARGSYNSPLHF	TGCGCCGTAGGGGAGGCCGCGCGAGGCTCCTATAATTCACCCCTCCACTTT
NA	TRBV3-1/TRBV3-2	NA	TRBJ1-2	CASSQGKGGGFNYGYTF	TGTGCCAGCAGCCAGGGGAAGGGAGGGGGATTCAACTATGGCTACACCTTC
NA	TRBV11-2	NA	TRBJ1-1	CASSSQGMNTEAFF	TGTGCCAGCAGCTCACAGGGTATGAACACTGAAGCTTTCTTT
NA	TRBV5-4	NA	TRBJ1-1	CASSLGQVDTEAFF	TGTGCCAGCAGCTTGGGACAGGTCGACACTGAAGCTTTCTTT
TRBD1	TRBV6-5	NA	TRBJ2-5	CASRNRGEETQYF	TGTGCCAGCAGGAACAGGGGTGAAGAGACCCAGTACTTC
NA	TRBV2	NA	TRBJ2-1	CASTTQPGSYNEQFF	TGTGCCAGCACTACTCAGCCGGGCTCCTACAATGAGCAGTTCTTC
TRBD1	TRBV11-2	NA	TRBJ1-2	CASSPGGMAYGYTF	TGTGCCAGCAGCCCAGGGGGGATGGCCTATGGCTACACCTTC
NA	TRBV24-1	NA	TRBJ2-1	CATSDSRGYLEQFF	TGTGCCACCAGTGACTCCCGAGGGTACCTTGAGCAGTTCTTC
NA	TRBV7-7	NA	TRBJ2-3	CASSLHRRDTQYF	TGTGCCAGCAGCTTACACAGGAGAGATACGCAGTATTTT
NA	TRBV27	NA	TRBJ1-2	CASSVDSNYGYTF	TGTGCCAGCAGTGTGGACAGTAACTATGGCTACACCTTC
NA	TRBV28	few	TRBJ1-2	CASSPTRVDRYTF	TGTGCCAGCAGTCCCACGAGGGTTGATCGCTACACCTTC
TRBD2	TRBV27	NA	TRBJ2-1	CASSLLTSGGVENEQFF	TGTGCCAGCAGTTTATTGACTAGCGGGGGGGTAGAGAATGAGCAGTTCTTC
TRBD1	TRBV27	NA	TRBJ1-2	CASSLFGQGALFPGGYTF	TGTGCCAGCAGTTTATTCGGTCAGGGGGCTTTATTTCCAGGTGGCTACACCTTC
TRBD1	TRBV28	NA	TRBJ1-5	CASSSVRDRGAYQPQHF	TGTGCCAGCAGTTCCGTCCGGGACAGGGGAGCTTATCAGCCCCAGCATTTT
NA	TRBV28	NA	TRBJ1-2	CASSPPGASYGYTF	TGTGCCAGCAGCCCACCAGGGGCCTCCTATGGCTACACCTTC
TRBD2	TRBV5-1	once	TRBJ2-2	CASSYTSGNTGELFF	TGCGCCAGCAGTTACACTAGCGGGAACACCGGGGAGCTGTTTTTT
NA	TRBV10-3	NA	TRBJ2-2	CAISENEGGELFF	TGTGCCATCAGTGAGAATGAGGGCGGGGAGCTGTTTTTT
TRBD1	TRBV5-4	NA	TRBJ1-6	CASRRDRNNSPLHF	TGTGCCAGCAGACGGGACAGGAATAATTCACCCCTCCACTTT
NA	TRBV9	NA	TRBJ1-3	CASSVAPFSSGNTIYF	TGTGCCAGCAGCGTAGCTCCCTTTAGCTCTGGAAACACCATATATTTT
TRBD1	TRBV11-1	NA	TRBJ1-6	CASSLDRNSPLHF	TGTGCCAGCAGCTTGGACAGGAATTCACCCCTCCACTTT